This T cell receptor (beta chain) stems from a study of blood T cells in healthy people across ages (dated by TCRdb to between 2014 and 2017). Broadly, across the study: In model experiments, roughly one uniquely barcoded TCR beta cDNA molecule per two T cells was captured by template switching. Age-related changes in TCR beta repertoire diversity were measured in the study by deep sequencing normalized with unique cDNA molecular identifiers. Four age groups were formed from the donors: young (average approximately 15 years), middle-aged (approximately 39), aged (62) and long-lived (roughly 88). To avoid experimental bias, donors of different ages were distributed randomly across sequencing lanes. The study analyzed two additional independent replicas of 1 million unique cDNA reads from the same blood draw for two donors, one aged 18 to 30 and one aged 80 or older.

Turning to this clonotype: The antigen this receptor binds is unknown. No much larger clone is present one base from it, and per-base qualities are unavailable.

The donors were roughly 39 Caucasian individuals from Russia, aged roughly 6 to 90 years, who were systemically healthy. About 10 milliliters of peripheral blood were collected from each donor into EDTA-treated Vacutainer tubes. Ficoll-Paque density-gradient centrifugation was used to isolate PBMCs, with at least 6.5 million per sample. Trizol reagent was used to extract total RNA from the PBMCs, yielding at least 5.5 micrograms per sample. Naive CD45RAhigh/CD27high T cell percentages were measured by flow cytometry on a PBMC aliquot from every donor. The library relied on 5' RACE. Sequencing took place on an Illumina HiSeq 2500. A second PCR of about 6 to 12 cycles was run with a J-beta primer mix and a sample-barcoded 5' primer. A unique molecular identifier was introduced onto each TCR beta cDNA molecule by a template-switch 5' adaptor carrying 12 random nucleotides. At least 2.5 million CDR3-containing paired-end reads were obtained from each sample. The Mint cDNA synthesis kit, primed by a TRBC-specific oligonucleotide, was used to synthesize first-strand cDNA from all RNA. After uracil-DNA glycosylase treatment, a first 18-cycle PCR used universal primers M1SS and BC2_uni_R on all cDNA. On the study's bioinformatics: Each sample was normalized by randomly selecting 1 million high-quality reads, each carrying a distinct molecular identifier. Instead of being binned into consensus sequences, reads that shared molecular identifiers were thrown out. MiTCR, run with a Q25 quality threshold and the strictest error-elimination algorithm, handled CDR3 identification, clonotype clustering and error correction. A nonparametric unseen species model using Euler transformation provided a lower-bound estimate of total TCR beta diversity. In TCRdb, the public reads were trimmed at Q25 with fastp and aligned with MiXCR, with productive beta chains retained. Records with the same CDR3 protein are collapsed into one entry carrying the most frequent genes and DNA. The V and J calls here are based on TCRdb, not the publication. The sample table lists 1.5 million to 2 million distinct CDR3 sequences, roughly 27% of them with a count of one. The ten largest account for roughly 8% of the sample.

The CDR3 holds 12 amino acids from the cysteine to the phenylalanine. The read is trimmed to its CDR3 DNA, 36 bases read in frame from base 1. V is clipped by 2 bases and J by 8 bases, and the sequence between their germline boundaries is 6 bases long. From the germline V gene, CDR1 is SGHTA and CDR2 is FQGNSA. The paper as a whole reports these results and caveats: Estimates of total diversity based on one million sequenced T cells were considered lower bounds and underestimates. There was a strong correlation between observed TCR beta diversity and the percentage of naive T cells measured by flow cytometry. Compared with the aged group, more naive CD4+ T cells, fewer expanded clones and increased TCR diversity were shown by the long-lived group, suggesting age selection. Conclusive comparison of naive and antigen-experienced compartments was prevented by the profiling of bulk unsorted PBMCs. The CMV infection status of donors was not known, potentially confounding age-related changes in expanded clonotypes. Observed TCR beta diversity per million T cells fell roughly linearly with age, and a significant reduction was already apparent by age roughly 40.

What was sequenced was blood. In this chain, TRBV7-2 is recombined with TRBJ1-4; no D segment can be confidently identified. This TCR was recovered from a woman aged 25 to 45 in good health. The nucleotides are TGTGCCAGCAGCTTAAATACCGAAAAACTGTTTTTT. The encoded protein is CASSLNTEKLFF.